These 7 T cell receptor beta chains were all obtained from the same sample, sequenced in a study of OX40 agonist ivuxolimab in advanced cancers. Sequenced by immunoSEQ multiplex PCR; TCRdb stores in-frame clones only, minus some. The sample comprises 65,000 to 95,000 clones, 88% of which are singletons, and less than 0.6% rests with the top ten. Sequencing was performed on CD4+ or CD8+ T cells sorted from blood, taken in a trial of the OX40 agonist ivuxolimab. These receptors were collected from an adult with an advanced solid tumor such as melanoma, head and neck, liver or kidney cancer.

This clone was seen a single time. The genes are TRBV7-3 and TRBJ2-2, with 10 bases matching TRBD2. The CDR3 runs 14 residues. Trimming cost V 5 bases and J 11 bases; bases outside gene matches: 8. The germline gives CDR1 SGHTA, CDR2 FQGTGA. CDR3 protein: CASSPGLAAHELFF. For the CDR3, the DNA is TGTGCCAGCAGCCCCGGACTAGCGGCCCATGAGCTGTTTTTT.

The chain joins TRBV28 to TRBJ2-1, with TRBD1 matching over 8 bases. The germline gives CDR1 MDHEN, CDR2 SYDVKM. The CDR3 consists of 11 residues. V lost 11 bases, J lost 8 bases, and 5 bases stayed unmatched. CDR3 residues: CAGQGIDEQFF. The CDR3 region has the DNA TGTGCCGGACAGGGTATAGATGAGCAGTTCTTC. Using reference TRBV28 and TRBJ2-1 for the parts outside the CDR3, the full variable domain is DVKVTQSSRYLVKRTGEKVFLECVQDMDHENMFWYRQDPGLGLRLIYFSYDVKMKEKGDIPEGYSVSREKKERFSLILESASTNQTSMYLCAGQGIDEQFFGPGTRLTVL.

This rearrangement joins TRBV18 to TRBJ1-5, with D unresolved. Germline CDR1 reads KGHSH; CDR2 reads LQKENI. The CDR3 length is 14 residues. Trimming removed 5 bases from V and 6 bases from J, with 14 bases in between. CDR3 sequence reads: CASSLDPQFQPQHF. CDR3 nucleotides: TGTGCCAGCTCATTGGACCCCCAGTTTCAGCCCCAGCATTTT.

With regard to this clone: Other DNA variants within this sample encode the same CDR3. The chain carries TRBV9 and TRBJ2-1, with D perhaps matching TRBD1 or TRBD2 (5 bases each). CDR1 is SGDLS, CDR2 YYNGEE, per germline. The CDR3 has 15 amino acids. The V end was cut by 3 bases, the J end by 1 base, with 11 bases between. The CDR3 DNA is TGTGCCAGCAGCGGAGGGGTACCGTCCTACAATGAGCAGTTCTTC. This codes for CASSGGVPSYNEQFF.

The chain is built from TRBV7-3 and TRBJ2-2, with D maybe TRBD2 (5 bases). Trimming left V 5 bases short and J 5 bases short, with 12 bases between. Germline V lookup: CDR1 SGHTA, CDR2 FQGTGA. This CDR3 comprises 14 residues. CDR3 nucleotide sequence: TGTGCCAGCAGCCCTGCGAGGGAGACCGGGGAGCTGTTTTTT. Translated, it gives CASSPARETGELFF. Supplemented by reference TRBV7-3 and TRBJ2-2, the full variable domain reads GAGVSQTPSNKVTEKGKYVELRCDPISGHTALYWYRQSLGQGPEFLIYFQGTGAADDSGLPNDRFFAVRPEGSVSTLKIQRTERGDSAVYLCASSPARETGELFFGEGSRLTVL.

The chain recombines TRBV19 with TRBJ1-2; D is possibly TRBD1 (6 bases). In germline, CDR1 is LNHDA, CDR2 SQIVND (reference sequence). The CDR3 is 13 residues long. The ends were cut back, 3 bases at V and 6 bases at J, with 11 bases in the middle. The CDR3 sequence is CASSILGQNGYTF. In nucleotides, the CDR3 is TGTGCCAGTAGTATTCTTGGACAGAATGGCTACACCTTC.

The V gene is TRBV4-2, the J gene TRBJ2-5; perhaps TRBD2 as D (6 bases). The CDR3 is 16 residues long. Trimming cost V 0 bases and J 4 bases, with 15 bases left between them. Germline V gives CDR1 LGHNA, CDR2 YNFKEQ. The CDR3 loop is CASSQESVGGRETQYF. CDR3 coding DNA: TGTGCCAGCAGCCAAGAGTCGGTGGGGGGTCGAGAGACCCAGTACTTC.